This TCR beta chain was obtained from a study of regulatory T cells in long-lasting Graves disease. The study, taken as a whole, reports: Analysis covered peripheral blood alone, not thyroid tissue.

Time point of the sample: newly diagnosed GD, antithyroid drugs for less than 3 months. PBMC RNA was the source of the TCR library. Relying on iRepertoire HTBI primers and Arm-PCR of CDR3 regions, the team built TCR beta libraries. In the study's own analysis: Samples revealed approximately 60 TRBV and over twelve TRBJ segments. Using its own MiXCR run on the multiplex PCR reads, TCRdb lists one record per CDR3 protein. TCRdb's processing, not the authors' own work, is the source of the V and J calls. The repertoire holds under 300,000 distinct CDR3 sequences, with just over 20% as singletons. This clonotype occurred many times. Its specificity is not known. This sequence is one base from a far larger clone and is likely a read error. Germline lookup yields CDR1 SGHTS and CDR2 YDEGEE. This CDR3 contains 16 residues. Trimming removed 1 base from V and 7 bases from J; junction bases left unmatched: 13.

The input for sequencing was peripheral blood mononuclear cells (PBMCs), taken at new diagnosis, from a patient treated with antithyroid drugs. The TCR was taken from a female donor with Graves disease. J is TRBJ2-7 and V is TRBV5-8; 8 bases are shared with TRBD1. CDR3 protein: CASSLPRQGTSDEQYF. CDR3 coding DNA: TGTGCCAGCAGCTTGCCTCGACAGGGGACAAGCGATGAGCAGTACTTC.